This TCR beta chain was identified during a study of blood T cells in healthy people across ages. Then a second PCR, running roughly 7 to 11 cycles, was carried out with a sample-barcoded 5' primer and a J-beta primer mix. Samples each returned at least 3 million CDR3-containing paired-end reads. TCRdb independently ran MiXCR on the 5' RACE reads; one entry per CDR3 protein. Of 700,000 to 900,000 distinct CDR3 sequences listed, 50% to 65% were seen once; the top ten hold roughly two fifths. The CDR3 totals 18 residues. CDR1 and CDR2 from the germline V gene are SGHTA and FQGNSA. J was trimmed by 1 base and V by 1 base; bases with no gene match: 6.

Sequencing was done on a sample of blood. This clonotype originated in an elderly man in good health. The chain uses TRBV7-2 and TRBJ2-3; 12 bases map to TRBD2. The CDR3 DNA follows: TGTGCCAGCAGCTTAGTGGGGGGGACTAGCGGGCGCACAGATACGCAGTATTTT. This encodes CASSLVGGTSGRTDTQYF.